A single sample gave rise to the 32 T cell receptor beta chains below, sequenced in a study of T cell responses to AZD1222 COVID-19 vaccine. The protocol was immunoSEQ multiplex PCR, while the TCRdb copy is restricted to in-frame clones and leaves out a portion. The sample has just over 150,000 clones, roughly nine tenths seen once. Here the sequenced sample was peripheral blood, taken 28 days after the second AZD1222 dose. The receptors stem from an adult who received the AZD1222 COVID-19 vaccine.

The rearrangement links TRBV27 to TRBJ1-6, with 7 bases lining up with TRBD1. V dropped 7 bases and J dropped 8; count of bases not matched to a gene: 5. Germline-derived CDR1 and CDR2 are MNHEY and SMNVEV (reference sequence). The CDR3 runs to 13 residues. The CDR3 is CASTDRVYSPLHF. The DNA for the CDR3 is TGTGCCAGCACCGACAGGGTGTATTCACCCCTCCACTTT.

The CDR3 reads CASSSAGTGVEKLFF. In DNA form, the CDR3 reads TGTGCCAGCAGTTCAGCCGGGACAGGGGTGGAAAAACTGTTTTTT. The chain joins TRBV6-5 to TRBJ1-4, with 10 positions matching TRBD1. Losses at the gene ends were 4 bases for V and 8 bases for J; bases not matched to a gene: 7. Germline V gene lookup returns CDR1 MNHEY and CDR2 SVGAGI. The CDR3 covers 15 residues.

The CDR3 sequence: CASSPSYNQPQHF. In nucleotides, the CDR3 is TGTGCCAGCTCCCCCAGTTACAATCAGCCCCAGCATTTT. The rearrangement joins TRBV2 to TRBJ1-5; D is uncertain. V shed 8 bases and J shed 3 bases, with 11 bases lying between them. CDR1 is SNHLY, CDR2 FYNNEI, per germline. The CDR3 consists of 13 residues.

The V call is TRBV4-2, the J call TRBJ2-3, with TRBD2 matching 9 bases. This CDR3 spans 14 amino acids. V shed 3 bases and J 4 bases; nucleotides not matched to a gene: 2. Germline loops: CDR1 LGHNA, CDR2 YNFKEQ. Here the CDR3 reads CASSQASGADTQYF. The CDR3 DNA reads TGTGCCAGCAGCCAGGCTAGCGGGGCAGATACGCAGTATTTT.

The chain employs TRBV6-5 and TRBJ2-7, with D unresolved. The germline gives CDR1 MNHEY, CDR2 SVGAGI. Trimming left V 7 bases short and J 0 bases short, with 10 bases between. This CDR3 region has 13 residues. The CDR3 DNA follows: TGTGCCAGCAACCGGGCCTACTCCTACGAGCAGTACTTC. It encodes CASNRAYSYEQYF.

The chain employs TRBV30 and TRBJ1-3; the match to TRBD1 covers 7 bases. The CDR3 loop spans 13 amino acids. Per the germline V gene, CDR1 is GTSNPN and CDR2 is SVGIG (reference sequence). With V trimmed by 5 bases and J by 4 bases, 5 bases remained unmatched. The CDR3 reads CAWDRADGNTIYF. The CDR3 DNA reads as TGTGCCTGGGACAGGGCCGACGGAAACACCATATATTTT.

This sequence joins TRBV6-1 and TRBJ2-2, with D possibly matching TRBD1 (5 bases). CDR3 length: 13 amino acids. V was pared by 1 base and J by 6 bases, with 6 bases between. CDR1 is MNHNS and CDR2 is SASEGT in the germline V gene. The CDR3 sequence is CASSEVQAGELFF. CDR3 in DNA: TGTGCCAGCAGTGAAGTACAGGCCGGGGAGCTGTTTTTT.

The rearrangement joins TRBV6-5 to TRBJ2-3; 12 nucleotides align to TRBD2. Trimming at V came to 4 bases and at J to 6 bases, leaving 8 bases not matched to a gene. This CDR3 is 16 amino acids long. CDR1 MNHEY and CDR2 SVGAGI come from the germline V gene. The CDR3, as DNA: TGTGCCAGCAGTTCCAGACTAGCGGGGGACCGGGATACGCAGTATTTT. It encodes CASSSRLAGDRDTQYF.

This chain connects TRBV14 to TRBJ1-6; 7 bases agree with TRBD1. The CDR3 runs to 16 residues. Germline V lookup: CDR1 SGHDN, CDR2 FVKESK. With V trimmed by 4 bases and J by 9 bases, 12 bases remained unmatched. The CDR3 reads CASSPAYRGRGSPLHF. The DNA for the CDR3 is TGTGCCAGCAGCCCCGCTTACAGGGGACGTGGTTCACCCCTCCACTTT.

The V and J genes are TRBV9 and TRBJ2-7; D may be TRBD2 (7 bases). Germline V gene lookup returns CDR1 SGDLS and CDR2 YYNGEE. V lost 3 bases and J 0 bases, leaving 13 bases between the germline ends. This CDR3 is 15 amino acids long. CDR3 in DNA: TGTGCCAGCAGCGCCGCGGGGGCCTTCTCCTACGAGCAGTACTTC. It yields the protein CASSAAGAFSYEQYF.

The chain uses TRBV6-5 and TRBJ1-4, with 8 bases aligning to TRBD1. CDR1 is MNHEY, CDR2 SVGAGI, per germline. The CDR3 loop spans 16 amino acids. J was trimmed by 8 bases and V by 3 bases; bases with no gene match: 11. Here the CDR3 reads CASSYQEDRAGEKLFF. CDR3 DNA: TGTGCCAGCAGTTATCAAGAGGACAGGGCGGGCGAAAAACTGTTTTTT.

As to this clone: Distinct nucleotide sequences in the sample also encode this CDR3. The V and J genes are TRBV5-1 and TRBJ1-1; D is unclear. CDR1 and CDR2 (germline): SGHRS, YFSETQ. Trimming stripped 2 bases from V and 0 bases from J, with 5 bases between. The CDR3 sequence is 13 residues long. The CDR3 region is CASSLTLNTEAFF. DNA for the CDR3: TGCGCCAGCAGCTTAACGCTGAACACTGAAGCTTTCTTT.

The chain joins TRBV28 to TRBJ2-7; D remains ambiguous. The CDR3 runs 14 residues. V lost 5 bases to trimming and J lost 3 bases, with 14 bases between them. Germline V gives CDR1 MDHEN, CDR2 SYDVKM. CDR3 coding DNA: TGTGCCAGCAGTGCAAATTGGAGCAGCTACGAGCAGTACTTC. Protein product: CASSANWSSYEQYF. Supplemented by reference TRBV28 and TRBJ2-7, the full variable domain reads DVKVTQSSRYLVKRTGEKVFLECVQDMDHENMFWYRQDPGLGLRLIYFSYDVKMKEKGDIPEGYSVSREKKERFSLILESASTNQTSMYLCASSANWSSYEQYFGPGTRLTVT.

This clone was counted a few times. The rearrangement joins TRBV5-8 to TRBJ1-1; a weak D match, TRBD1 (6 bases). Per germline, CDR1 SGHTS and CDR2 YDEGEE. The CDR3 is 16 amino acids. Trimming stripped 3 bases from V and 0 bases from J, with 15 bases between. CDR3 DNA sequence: TGTGCCAGCAGCTCAGCCCGACAGGACATGAACACTGAAGCTTTCTTT. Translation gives CASSSARQDMNTEAFF. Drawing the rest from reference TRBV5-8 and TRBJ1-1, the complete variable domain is EAGVTQSPTHLIKTRGQQATLRCSPISGHTSVYWYQQALGLGLQFLLWYDEGEERNRGNFPPRFSGRQFPNYSSELNVNALELEDSALYLCASSSARQDMNTEAFFGQGTRLTVV.

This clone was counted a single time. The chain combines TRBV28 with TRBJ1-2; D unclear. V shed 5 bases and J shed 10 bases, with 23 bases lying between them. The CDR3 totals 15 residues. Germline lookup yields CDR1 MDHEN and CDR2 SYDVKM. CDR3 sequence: CASSMRVPIVNHYTF. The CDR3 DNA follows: TGTGCCAGCAGTATGAGGGTCCCGATAGTAAATCACTACACCTTC.

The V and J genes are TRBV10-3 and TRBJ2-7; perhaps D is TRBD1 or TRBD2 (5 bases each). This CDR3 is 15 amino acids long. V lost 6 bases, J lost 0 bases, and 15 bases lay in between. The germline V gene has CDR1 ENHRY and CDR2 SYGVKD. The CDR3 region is CAISGTLRGSYEQYF. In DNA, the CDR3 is TGTGCCATCAGCGGGACCCTTAGGGGCTCCTACGAGCAGTACTTC.

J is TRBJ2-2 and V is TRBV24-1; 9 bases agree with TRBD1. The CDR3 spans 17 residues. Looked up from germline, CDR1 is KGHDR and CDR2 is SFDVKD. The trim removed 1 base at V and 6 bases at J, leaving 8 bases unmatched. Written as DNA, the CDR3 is TGTGCCACCAGTGATTTCGACTGGGACAGGGACTCCGGGGAGCTGTTTTTT. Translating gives CATSDFDWDRDSGELFF.

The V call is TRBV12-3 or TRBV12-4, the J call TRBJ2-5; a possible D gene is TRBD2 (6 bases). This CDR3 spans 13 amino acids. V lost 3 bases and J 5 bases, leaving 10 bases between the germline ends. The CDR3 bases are TGTGCCAGCAGTTTGGGGGGTTACGAGACCCAGTACTTC. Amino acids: CASSLGGYETQYF.

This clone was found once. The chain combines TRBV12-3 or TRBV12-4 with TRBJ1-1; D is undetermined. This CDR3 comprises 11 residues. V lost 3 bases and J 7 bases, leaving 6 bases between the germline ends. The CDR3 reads CASSLGLEAFF. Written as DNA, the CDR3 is TGTGCCAGCAGTTTGGGTCTTGAAGCTTTCTTT.

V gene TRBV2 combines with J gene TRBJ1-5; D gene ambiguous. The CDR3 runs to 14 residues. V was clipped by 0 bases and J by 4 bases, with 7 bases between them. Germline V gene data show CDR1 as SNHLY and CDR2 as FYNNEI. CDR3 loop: CASSEAGVNQPQHF. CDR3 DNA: TGTGCCAGCAGTGAAGCGGGAGTTAATCAGCCCCAGCATTTT.

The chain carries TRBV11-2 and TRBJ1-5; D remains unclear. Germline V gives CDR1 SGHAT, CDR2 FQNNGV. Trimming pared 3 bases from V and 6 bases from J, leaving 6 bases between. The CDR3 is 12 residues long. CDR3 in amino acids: CASSLWVQPQHF. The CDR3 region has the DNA TGTGCCAGCAGCTTGTGGGTTCAGCCCCAGCATTTT.

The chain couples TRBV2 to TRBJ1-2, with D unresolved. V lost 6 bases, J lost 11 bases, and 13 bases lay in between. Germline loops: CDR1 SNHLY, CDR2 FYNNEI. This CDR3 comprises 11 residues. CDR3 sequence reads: CASSNGVGYTF. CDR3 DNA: TGTGCCAGCAGCAATGGAGTGGGGTACACCTTC. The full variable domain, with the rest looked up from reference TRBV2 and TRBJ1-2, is EPEVTQTPSHQVTQMGQEVILRCVPISNHLYFYWYRQILGQKVEFLVSFYNNEISEKSEIFDDQFSVERPDGSNFTLKIRSTKLEDSAMYFCASSNGVGYTFGSGTRLTVV.

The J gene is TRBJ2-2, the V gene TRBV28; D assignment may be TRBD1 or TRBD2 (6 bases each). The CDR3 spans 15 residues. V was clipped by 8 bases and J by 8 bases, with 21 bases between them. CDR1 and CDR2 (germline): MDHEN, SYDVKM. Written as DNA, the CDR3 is TGTGCCAGCGGCAGGAGGGGGTCTGGGGCAGGGGAGCTGTTTTTT. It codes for CASGRRGSGAGELFF.

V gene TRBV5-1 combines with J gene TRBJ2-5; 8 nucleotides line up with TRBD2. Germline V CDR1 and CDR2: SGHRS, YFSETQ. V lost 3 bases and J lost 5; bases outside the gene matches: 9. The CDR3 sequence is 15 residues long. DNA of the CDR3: TGCGCCAGCAGCTCAATAGCGGGGACGGGGGAGACCCAGTACTTC. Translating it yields CASSSIAGTGETQYF.

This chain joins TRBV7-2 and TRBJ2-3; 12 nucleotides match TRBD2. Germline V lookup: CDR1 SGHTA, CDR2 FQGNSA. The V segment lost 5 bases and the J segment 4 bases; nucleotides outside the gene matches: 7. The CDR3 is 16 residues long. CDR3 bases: TGTGCCAGCAGCGCAGGACTAGCGGGAACGGCAGATACGCAGTATTTT. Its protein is CASSAGLAGTADTQYF.

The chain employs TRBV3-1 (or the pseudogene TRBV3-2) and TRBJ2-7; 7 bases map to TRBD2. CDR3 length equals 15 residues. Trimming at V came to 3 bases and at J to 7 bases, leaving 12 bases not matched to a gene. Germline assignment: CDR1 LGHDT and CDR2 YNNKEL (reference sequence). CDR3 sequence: CASSHGLVGAVEQYF. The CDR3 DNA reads TGTGCCAGCAGCCACGGACTAGTTGGAGCAGTGGAGCAGTACTTC.

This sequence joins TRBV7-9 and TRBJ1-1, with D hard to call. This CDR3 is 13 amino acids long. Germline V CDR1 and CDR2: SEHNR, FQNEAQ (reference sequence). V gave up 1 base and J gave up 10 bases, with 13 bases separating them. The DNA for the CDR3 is TGTGCCAGCAGCTTAGGGTTGGGCAGAGGAGCTTTCTTT. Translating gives CASSLGLGRGAFF.

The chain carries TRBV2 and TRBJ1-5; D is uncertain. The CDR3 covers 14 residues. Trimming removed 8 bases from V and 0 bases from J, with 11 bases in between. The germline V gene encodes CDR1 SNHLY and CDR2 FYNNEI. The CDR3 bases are TGTGCCAGCTCGTACACTTATAGCAATCAGCCCCAGCATTTT. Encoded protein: CASSYTYSNQPQHF. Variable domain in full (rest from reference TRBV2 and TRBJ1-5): EPEVTQTPSHQVTQMGQEVILRCVPISNHLYFYWYRQILGQKVEFLVSFYNNEISEKSEIFDDQFSVERPDGSNFTLKIRSTKLEDSAMYFCASSYTYSNQPQHFGDGTRLSIL.

In nucleotides, the CDR3 is TGTGCCAGCAGGGGGGACAGGGGGGACACCGGGGAGCTGTTTTTT. Protein: CASRGDRGDTGELFF. V and J are TRBV2 and TRBJ2-2, with 11 bases aligning to TRBD1. V gave up 6 bases and J gave up 3 bases; unmatched junction bases: 3. Germline CDR1 is SNHLY and CDR2 is FYNNEI. The CDR3 is made up of 15 amino acids.

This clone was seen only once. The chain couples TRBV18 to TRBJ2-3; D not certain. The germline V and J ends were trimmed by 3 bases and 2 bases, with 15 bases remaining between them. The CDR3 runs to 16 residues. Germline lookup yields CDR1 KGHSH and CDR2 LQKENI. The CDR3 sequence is CASSPDGAMNTDTQYF. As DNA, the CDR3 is TGTGCCAGCTCACCGGACGGCGCGATGAACACAGATACGCAGTATTTT.

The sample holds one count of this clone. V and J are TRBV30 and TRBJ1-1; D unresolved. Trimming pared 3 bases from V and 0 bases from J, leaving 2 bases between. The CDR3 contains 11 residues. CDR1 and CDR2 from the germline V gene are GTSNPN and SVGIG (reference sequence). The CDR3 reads CAWRMNTEAFF. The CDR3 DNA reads TGTGCCTGGAGGATGAACACTGAAGCTTTCTTT.

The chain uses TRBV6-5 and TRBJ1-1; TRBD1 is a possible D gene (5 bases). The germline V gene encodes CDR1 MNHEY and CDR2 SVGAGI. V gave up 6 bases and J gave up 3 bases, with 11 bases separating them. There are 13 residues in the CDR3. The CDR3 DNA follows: TGTGCCAGCAGGAAGGGGTGGGACACTGAAGCTTTCTTT. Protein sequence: CASRKGWDTEAFF.